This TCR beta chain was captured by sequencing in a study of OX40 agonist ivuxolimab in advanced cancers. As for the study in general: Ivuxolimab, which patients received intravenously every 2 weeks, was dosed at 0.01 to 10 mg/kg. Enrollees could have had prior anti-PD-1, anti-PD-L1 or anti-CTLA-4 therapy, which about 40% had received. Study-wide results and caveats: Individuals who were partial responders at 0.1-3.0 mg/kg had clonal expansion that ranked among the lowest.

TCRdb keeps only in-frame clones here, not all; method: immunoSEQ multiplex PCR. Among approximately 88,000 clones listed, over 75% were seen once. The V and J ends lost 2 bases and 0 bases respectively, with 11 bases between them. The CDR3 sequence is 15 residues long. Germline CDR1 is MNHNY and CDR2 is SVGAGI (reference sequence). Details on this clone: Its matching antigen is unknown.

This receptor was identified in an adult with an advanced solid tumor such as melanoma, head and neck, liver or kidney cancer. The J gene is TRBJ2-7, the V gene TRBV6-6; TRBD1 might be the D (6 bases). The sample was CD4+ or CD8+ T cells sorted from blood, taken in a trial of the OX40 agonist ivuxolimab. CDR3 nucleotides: TGTGCCAGCAGTTACCCGAAAGGGGGCTCCTACGAGCAGTACTTC. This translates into CASSYPKGGSYEQYF.